This TCR beta chain came from a study of blood T cell repertoires in COVID-19. Some clones are missing from TCRdb's copy, which holds only in-frame ones; the method was immunoSEQ multiplex PCR. The data show about 98,000 clones, 87% seen once. Germline values: CDR1 ENHRY, CDR2 SYGVKD. This CDR3 contains 16 residues. V shed 5 bases and J shed 0 bases, with 14 bases lying between them. The sequencing sample was made of peripheral blood. The source of this sequence is a man between 45 and 60 years old with active COVID-19. The chain is built from TRBV10-3 and TRBJ2-1; tentatively, D is TRBD1 (5 bases). The CDR3 reads CAISTKTGSSYNEQFF. The CDR3, as DNA: TGTGCCATCAGTACTAAAACAGGAAGCTCCTACAATGAGCAGTTCTTC.